Presented here are 28 T cell receptor beta chains from one specimen sequenced in a study of OX40 agonist ivuxolimab in advanced cancers. Data came from immunoSEQ multiplex PCR; TCRdb stores just in-frame clones and leaves some out. The table records about 70,000 clones, just over 85% of them present only once. Here the sequenced sample was CD4+ or CD8+ T cells sorted from blood, taken in a trial of the OX40 agonist ivuxolimab. Receptors were obtained from an adult with an advanced solid tumor such as melanoma, head and neck, liver or kidney cancer.

The rearrangement links TRBV28 to TRBJ1-2, with D unclear. The V end lost 5 bases, the J end lost 4 bases, and 17 bases lay between the germline ends. The CDR3 covers 15 residues. Germline loops: CDR1 MDHEN, CDR2 SYDVKM. CDR3 sequence: CASSPPGQTFYGYTF. CDR3 in DNA: TGTGCCAGCAGTCCACCGGGCCAGACCTTCTATGGCTACACCTTC.

The rearrangement links TRBV5-6 to TRBJ1-3, with a weak D call TRBD1 (5 bases). This CDR3 is 13 amino acids long. Germline values: CDR1 SGHDT, CDR2 YYEEEE. V lost 5 bases and J lost 2, with 8 bases in between. The CDR3 DNA is TGTGCCAGCAGTTGGGGGGCTGGAAACACCATATATTTT. Translation gives CASSWGAGNTIYF.

The genes are TRBV28 and TRBJ2-7, with D perhaps TRBD1 (5 bases). This CDR3 is built from 15 residues. The germline gives CDR1 MDHEN, CDR2 SYDVKM. Trimming removed 3 bases at V and 6 bases at J, with 18 bases between. The DNA for the CDR3 is TGTGCCAGCAGTTTGGTCCCCAGGGAAGTGGCCGAGCAGTACTTC. Translated: CASSLVPREVAEQYF. Supplemented by reference TRBV28 and TRBJ2-7, the full variable domain reads DVKVTQSSRYLVKRTGEKVFLECVQDMDHENMFWYRQDPGLGLRLIYFSYDVKMKEKGDIPEGYSVSREKKERFSLILESASTNQTSMYLCASSLVPREVAEQYFGPGTRLTVT.

The chain links TRBV6-5 to TRBJ1-2; no clear D. Trimming cost V 0 bases and J 7 bases, with 3 bases left between them. Germline CDR1 and CDR2: MNHEY and SVGAGI. There are 11 residues in the CDR3. The CDR3 reads CASSYSLGYTF. The CDR3, as DNA: TGTGCCAGCAGTTACTCGCTTGGCTACACCTTC.

The chain carries TRBV5-1 and TRBJ1-1, with D uncertain. Between the trimmed V and J ends, which lost 4 bases and 0 bases, there was a span of 7 bases. This CDR3 region has 13 residues. In germline, CDR1 is SGHRS, CDR2 YFSETQ. CDR3 region: CASSVDVNTEAFF. CDR3 sequence (DNA): TGCGCCAGCAGCGTGGACGTGAACACTGAAGCTTTCTTT.

The chain carries TRBV5-1 and TRBJ2-3; TRBD2 matches 8 bases. Germline lookup yields CDR1 SGHRS and CDR2 YFSETQ. V dropped 4 bases and J dropped 0; count of bases not matched to a gene: 4. This CDR3 comprises 15 residues. CDR3 sequence (DNA): TGCGCCAGCAGCACCGCGGGGGGAAGCACAGATACGCAGTATTTT. Translation: CASSTAGGSTDTQYF.

The chain carries TRBV28 and TRBJ1-5; tentatively, D is TRBD1 (5 bases). The CDR3 loop spans 14 amino acids. Germline CDR1 MDHEN, CDR2 SYDVKM. V was trimmed by 6 bases and J by 4 bases, leaving 13 bases between them. CDR3 DNA sequence: TGTGCCAGCAGCGGGGACTCCGTGAATCAGCCCCAGCATTTT. Its translation is CASSGDSVNQPQHF.

The J gene is TRBJ2-1, the V gene TRBV10-3, with 7 bases aligning to TRBD1. The V segment lost 6 bases and the J segment 0 bases; nucleotides outside the gene matches: 8. The CDR3 runs to 16 residues. Germline assignment: CDR1 ENHRY and CDR2 SYGVKD. The chain's CDR3 is CAIRVTGSSSYNEQFF. In DNA form, the CDR3 reads TGTGCCATCAGGGTGACAGGGTCCAGCTCCTACAATGAGCAGTTCTTC.

This clone was detected only a few times. The chain employs TRBV7-8 and TRBJ2-3, with 7 positions matching TRBD1. The CDR3 is made up of 16 amino acids. The germline CDR1 and CDR2 sequences are SGHVS and FQNEAQ. Trimming took 5 bases from V and 1 from J; bases not matched to a gene: 9. The CDR3 here is CASSPRRGGRTDTQYF. The CDR3 nucleotides read TGTGCCAGCAGCCCTAGGAGAGGGGGCCGCACAGATACGCAGTATTTT.

This rearrangement joins TRBV30 to TRBJ1-1; D is perhaps TRBD1 (5 bases). V was cut by 6 bases and J by 5 bases, with 16 bases left in between. CDR3 length: 13 amino acids. Per germline, CDR1 GTSNPN and CDR2 SVGIG (reference sequence). The CDR3: CACHRTEGTEAFF. In DNA form, the CDR3 reads TGTGCCTGCCATCGGACCGAGGGGACTGAAGCTTTCTTT.

The chain links TRBV28 to TRBJ2-2; D possibly corresponds to TRBD2 (6 bases). Per germline, CDR1 MDHEN and CDR2 SYDVKM. The CDR3 is made up of 18 amino acids. V shed 0 bases and J shed 4 bases, with 18 bases lying between them. The CDR3 DNA sequence: TGTGCCAGCAGTTTATGGAAGGGTGGGGGAGGATTCACCGGGGAGCTGTTTTTT. Translated: CASSLWKGGGGFTGELFF.

The chain links TRBV18 to TRBJ1-1; 7 bases are a match to TRBD1. Germline assignment: CDR1 KGHSH and CDR2 LQKENI. The V and J ends lost 6 bases and 8 bases, in that order; junction bases with no gene match: 6. The CDR3 is 12 residues long. CDR3 coding DNA: TGTGCCAGCTCTCGACAGGGAGCAGAAGCTTTCTTT. This encodes CASSRQGAEAFF.

In its sample, this clone was seen once. The chain carries TRBV18 and TRBJ2-7, with D uncertain. The CDR3 totals 13 residues. V lost 3 bases and J 1 base, leaving 7 bases between the germline ends. Per germline, CDR1 KGHSH and CDR2 LQKENI. CDR3 sequence: CASSPDNSYEQYF. The CDR3 DNA is TGTGCCAGCTCACCCGACAATTCCTACGAGCAGTACTTC.

This clone was seen only once. V usage is TRBV11-2 and J usage is TRBJ2-7, with TRBD2 matching 11 bases. Germline assignment: CDR1 SGHAT and CDR2 FQNNGV. Unmatched junction bases numbered 14, after V lost 4 bases and J lost 3 bases. CDR3 length equals 18 residues. The CDR3 nucleotides are TGTGCCAGCAGCTCCCCCGGGACTAGCGGAGCATTTAACTACGAGCAGTACTTC. This sequence encodes CASSSPGTSGAFNYEQYF.

The rearrangement links TRBV15 to TRBJ1-5; 9 bases are shared with TRBD1. The CDR3 covers 14 residues. V lost 9 bases and J lost 5; bases outside the gene matches: 8. CDR1 is LNHNV, CDR2 YYDKDF, per germline (reference sequence). The CDR3 spells CATTQGQGYQPQHF. CDR3 bases: TGTGCCACTACCCAGGGACAGGGCTATCAGCCCCAGCATTTT.

The V gene is TRBV7-2, the J gene TRBJ2-3, with D tentatively TRBD1 or TRBD2 (6 bases each). V was cut by 5 bases and J by 6 bases, with 24 bases left in between. Germline-derived CDR1 and CDR2 are SGHTA and FQGNSA. CDR3 length: 17 amino acids. The CDR3 region has the DNA TGTGCCAGCAGCGAAAGAAAGGGGGGACCTAGAGGGGATACGCAGTATTTT. This translates into CASSERKGGPRGDTQYF.

Comment on this clone: The conserved closing phenylalanine or tryptophan is absent in this CDR3, likely reflecting a read error. The chain has TRBV19 and TRBJ2-7, with D perhaps TRBD2 (6 bases). The CDR3 sequence is 18 residues long. Trimming took 1 base from V and 2 from J, leaving 21 bases between them. Germline values: CDR1 LNHDA, CDR2 SQIVND (reference sequence). In DNA form, the CDR3 reads TGTGCCAGTAGTATAGGGGGATCGCGGAGGGGTTTCACCTACGAGCAGTACCTC. Its protein product is CASSIGGSRRGFTYEQYL.

The gene calls are TRBV18 and TRBJ1-4; D may be TRBD1 (5 bases). Germline V lookup: CDR1 KGHSH, CDR2 LQKENI. The CDR3 is 13 residues long. V was pared by 10 bases and J by 2 bases, with 11 bases between. The CDR3 loop is CATAGGTNEKLFF. For the CDR3, the DNA is TGTGCCACGGCCGGGGGGACTAATGAAAAACTGTTTTTT.

The CDR3 spells CASSWREGTEAFF. In nucleotides, the CDR3 is TGTGCCAGCAGTTGGAGGGAGGGCACTGAAGCTTTCTTT. This sequence joins TRBV27 and TRBJ1-1; D unclear. Trimming cost V 4 bases and J 4 bases, with 10 bases left between them. The CDR3 is 13 amino acids. CDR1 and CDR2 from the germline V gene are MNHEY and SMNVEV (reference sequence).

DNA for the CDR3: TGCGCCAGCAGCTTGCGGGGGGCAGATACGCAGTATTTT. Its translation is CASSLRGADTQYF. The V gene is TRBV5-1, the J gene TRBJ2-3; 7 bases match TRBD2. Trimming took 1 base from V and 4 from J; bases not matched to a gene: 0. The germline V gene encodes CDR1 SGHRS and CDR2 YFSETQ. The CDR3 sequence is 13 residues long.

The gene calls are TRBV5-5 and TRBJ2-7; D gene uncertain. Per the germline V gene, CDR1 is SGHKS and CDR2 is YYEKEE (reference sequence). CDR3 size: 14 residues. Trimming took 4 bases from V and 1 from J, leaving 12 bases between them. CDR3 sequence: CASSQGPRSYEQYF. Here the CDR3 DNA reads TGTGCCAGCAGCCAAGGGCCACGTTCCTACGAGCAGTACTTC.

The chain carries TRBV5-4 and TRBJ2-2; TRBD2 might be the D (6 bases). In germline, CDR1 is SGHNT, CDR2 YYREEE (reference sequence). The V end lost 4 bases, the J end lost 4 bases, and 17 bases lay between the germline ends. The CDR3 loop spans 16 amino acids. CDR3 region: CASSPAGRGSTGELFF. In DNA form, the CDR3 reads TGTGCCAGCAGCCCCGCCGGGCGGGGCAGCACCGGGGAGCTGTTTTTT.

The rearrangement links TRBV10-2 to TRBJ1-1, with 7 bases fitting TRBD1. The junction had 7 bases not matched to a gene; V was cut back by 6 bases and J by 3 bases. This CDR3 is built from 14 residues. The germline gives CDR1 WSHSY, CDR2 SAAADI. CDR3 coding DNA: TGCGCCAGCAGCGTACAGGGGTTGGACACTGAAGCTTTCTTT. Residues: CASSVQGLDTEAFF.

V and J are TRBV2 and TRBJ2-3; D unresolved. This CDR3 is built from 11 residues. V was shortened by 6 bases and J by 4 bases, with 5 bases between the two germline ends. Germline V gene sequence: CDR1 SNHLY, CDR2 FYNNEI. CDR3 nucleotides: TGTGCCAGCAGGCAGTCAGATACGCAGTATTTT. Translated, it gives CASRQSDTQYF.

V gene TRBV5-1 combines with J gene TRBJ2-3; D gene ambiguous. The CDR3 runs to 15 residues. The germline gives CDR1 SGHRS, CDR2 YFSETQ. Trimming took off 0 bases at V and 2 bases at J, with 10 bases between the two ends. The CDR3 DNA reads TGCGCCAGCAGCTTGGACCAGCCTGCCACAGATACGCAGTATTTT. Encoded protein: CASSLDQPATDTQYF.

The chain is built from TRBV7-3 and TRBJ2-2, with D perhaps matching TRBD2 (5 bases). The CDR3 runs to 16 residues. The germline gives CDR1 SGHTA, CDR2 FQGTGA. V lost 5 bases to trimming and J lost 6 bases, with 19 bases between them. CDR3 nucleotides: TGTGCCAGCAGCCCGGTGGCTAGCCGGGAAGCCGGGGAGCTGTTTTTT. Translated: CASSPVASREAGELFF.

This chain uses TRBV7-7 with TRBJ1-6; TRBD1 agrees at 8 bases. V lost 5 bases, J lost 10 bases, and 4 bases stayed unmatched. Germline V gene data show CDR1 as SSHAT and CDR2 as FNYEAQ (reference sequence). This CDR3 contains 13 residues. The CDR3 DNA reads TGTGCCAGCAGCGTGGACAGGGACTCACCCCTCCACTTT. This codes for CASSVDRDSPLHF. The full variable domain, rest sourced from reference TRBV7-7 and TRBJ1-6, is GAGVSQSPRYKVTKRGQDVTLRCDPISSHATLYWYQQALGQGPEFLTYFNYEAQPDKSGLPSDRFSAERPEGSISTLTIQRTEQRDSAMYRCASSVDRDSPLHFGNGTRLTVT.

The chain recombines TRBV30 with TRBJ1-5; D not resolved. Germline assignment: CDR1 GTSNPN and CDR2 SVGIG (reference sequence). The CDR3 is 14 amino acids. Trimming shortened V by 0 bases and J by 3 bases, and 9 bases separated the two germline ends. The chain's CDR3 is CAWSVGLSNQPQHF. The CDR3 coding sequence is TGTGCCTGGAGTGTTGGGCTTTCCAATCAGCCCCAGCATTTT. Looking up the rest from reference TRBV30 and TRBJ1-5 gives the full variable domain: SQTIHQWPATLVQPVGSPLSLECTVEGTSNPNLYWYRQAAGRGLQLLFYSVGIGQISSEVPQNLSASRPQDRQFILSSKKLLLSDSGFYLCAWSVGLSNQPQHFGDGTRLSIL.